This TCR beta chain was retrieved from a study of blood T cells in healthy people across ages. Sample-barcoded 5' priming and a J-beta primer mix drove a second PCR of roughly 7 to 11 cycles. TCRdb re-called the 5' RACE reads with MiXCR, one entry per CDR3 protein. The sample consists of roughly 410,000 distinct CDR3 sequences, about 55% of them appearing once. The length of the CDR3 is 12 residues. Germline CDR1 reads SEHNR; CDR2 reads FQNEAQ (reference sequence). Isolated PBMCs totaled at least 6.5 million in each sample. About this clonotype: Its specificity is not known. One end of the junction is discordant with germline, which a read error may explain.

General study findings and limits: Measured against age, TCR beta diversity per million T cells decreased in a roughly linear manner. Diversity figures based on one million T cells were deemed too low.

The TCR sequence derives from a man between 60 and 70 years old in good health. Sequenced input: blood. J is TRBJ1-4 and V is TRBV7-9; tentative D call: TRBD1 (5 bases). CDR3 region: CACSTGRNELFF. DNA for the CDR3: TGTGCCTGCAGCACGGGACGGAACGAACTGTTTTTT.